These T cell receptor beta chains were read from a single sample in a study of T cell repertoires in cytomegalovirus infection. TCRdb itself ran the reads through MiXCR, one entry per CDR3 protein. The top ten hold around 9.1% of the sample, which has roughly 130,000 distinct CDR3 sequences, about 10% seen once. The sequenced material came from PBMCs. These receptors originate from a human donor in good health (CMV status not recorded). Some clones in this sample may be carry-over from other donors' samples. Both conserved end residues are trimmed from each CDR3. Each record gives: CDR3 protein, V gene, J gene.

CDR3 protein: ASSYGLADPDTQY; V gene: TRBV6-2/TRBV6-3; J gene: TRBJ2-3
CDR3 protein: ASSFSGTEAF; V gene: TRBV2; J gene: TRBJ1-1
CDR3 protein: AIKDPGRNTEAF; V gene: TRBV10-3; J gene: TRBJ1-1
CDR3 protein: ASSPGRPEQY; V gene: TRBV11-2; J gene: TRBJ2-7
CDR3 protein: ASSLTSGGPRTGELF; V gene: TRBV7-2; J gene: TRBJ2-2
CDR3 protein: ASSFERGARETQY; V gene: TRBV7-2; J gene: TRBJ2-5
CDR3 protein: ASSLGVQEQF; V gene: TRBV11-2; J gene: TRBJ2-1
CDR3 protein: ASSGTAQGAF; V gene: TRBV2; J gene: TRBJ1-1
CDR3 protein: ASTPGETEAF; V gene: TRBV23-1; J gene: TRBJ1-1
CDR3 protein: ASSTPYEQY; V gene: TRBV7-9; J gene: TRBJ2-7
CDR3 protein: ASNLAGTGELF; V gene: TRBV5-4; J gene: TRBJ2-2
CDR3 protein: ASSQERGTLEAF; V gene: TRBV3-1; J gene: TRBJ1-1
CDR3 protein: ATSRDPGFGYT; V gene: TRBV15; J gene: TRBJ1-2
CDR3 protein: ASRKRATGSGTEAF; V gene: TRBV6-1; J gene: TRBJ1-1
CDR3 protein: SVKRGTGAFTEAF; V gene: TRBV20-1; J gene: TRBJ1-1
CDR3 protein: ASSETGATVNIQY; V gene: TRBV2; J gene: TRBJ2-4
CDR3 protein: ASSLFQADTQY; V gene: TRBV7-9; J gene: TRBJ2-3
CDR3 protein: ASSLLGAAVETQY; V gene: TRBV12-3/TRBV12-4; J gene: TRBJ2-5
CDR3 protein: ASSVRGGARTYNEQF; V gene: TRBV2; J gene: TRBJ2-1
CDR3 protein: ASRPPKADTQY; V gene: TRBV11-2; J gene: TRBJ2-3
CDR3 protein: ASSVDQAGRRETQY; V gene: TRBV9; J gene: TRBJ2-5
CDR3 protein: SAGTKETQY; V gene: TRBV20-1; J gene: TRBJ2-5
CDR3 protein: ASSFLASNTGELF; V gene: TRBV12-3/TRBV12-4; J gene: TRBJ2-2
CDR3 protein: ASHPLERSNTEAF; V gene: TRBV19; J gene: TRBJ1-1
CDR3 protein: ASSLVGTSEAF; V gene: TRBV7-2; J gene: TRBJ1-1
CDR3 protein: ASHAGGTRGNEKLF; V gene: TRBV28; J gene: TRBJ1-4
CDR3 protein: SVVGQSMNTEAF; V gene: TRBV29-1; J gene: TRBJ1-1
CDR3 protein: ASSFGGLRADSTDTQY; V gene: TRBV28; J gene: TRBJ2-3
CDR3 protein: ASKTSGAADTQY; V gene: TRBV6-4; J gene: TRBJ2-3
CDR3 protein: ATSASGTAQETQY; V gene: TRBV24-1; J gene: TRBJ2-5
CDR3 protein: ASSDRGLSGDTQY; V gene: TRBV2; J gene: TRBJ2-3